The 21 T cell receptor beta chains given below trace back to one sample, sequenced in a study of cytomegalovirus exposure and HLA in healthy donors. The PCR ran on 60 Vbeta and 13 Jbeta primers. Clones were sequenced by immunoSEQ multiplex PCR, and TCRdb holds only the in-frame ones, with some missing. The data contain over 150,000 clones, 60% to 80% of them singletons. Specimen: PBMCs. The receptors were sampled from a man between 25 and 39 years old in good health and CMV-seropositive.

The rearrangement uses TRBV7-9 and TRBJ1-1; D not certain. This CDR3 has 15 residues. Germline V gives CDR1 SEHNR, CDR2 FQNEAQ (reference sequence). Trimming shortened V by 2 bases and J by 4 bases, and 14 bases separated the two germline ends. DNA for the CDR3: TGTGCCAGCAGCTTATTGCAGGACTCTGGCACTGAAGCTTTCTTT. Its translation is CASSLLQDSGTEAFF.

This clone was counted only a few times. The J gene is TRBJ2-4, the V gene TRBV7-7; D gene ambiguous. This CDR3 has 15 residues. V shed 1 base and J shed 0 bases, with 7 bases lying between them. Germline-derived CDR1 and CDR2 are SSHAT and FNYEAQ (reference sequence). CDR3 coding DNA: TGTGCCAGCAGCTTAGGTATAAAAGCCAAAAACATTCAGTACTTC. Its translation is CASSLGIKAKNIQYF.

This chain joins TRBV2 and TRBJ2-3, with TRBD1 as a possible D gene (5 bases). The ends were cut back, 4 bases at V and 4 bases at J, with 9 bases in the middle. The germline gives CDR1 SNHLY, CDR2 FYNNEI. The CDR3 spans 13 residues. The CDR3 loop is CASSGTGADTQYF. The DNA of the CDR3 is TGTGCCAGCAGTGGAACAGGCGCAGATACGCAGTATTTT. The full variable domain, rest sourced from reference TRBV2 and TRBJ2-3, is EPEVTQTPSHQVTQMGQEVILRCVPISNHLYFYWYRQILGQKVEFLVSFYNNEISEKSEIFDDQFSVERPDGSNFTLKIRSTKLEDSAMYFCASSGTGADTQYFGPGTRLTVL.

The genes are TRBV5-1 and TRBJ1-1; TRBD1 is a possible D gene (6 bases). The CDR3 totals 18 residues. Germline CDR1 reads SGHRS; CDR2 reads YFSETQ. V was shortened by 0 bases and J by 5 bases, with 23 bases between the two germline ends. CDR3 sequence (DNA): TGCGCCAGCAGCTTGGGTCTCGGGACACCGGTAAAGGGTACTGAAGCTTTCTTT. This codes for CASSLGLGTPVKGTEAFF.

The V gene is TRBV7-9, the J gene TRBJ2-7, with 7 positions matching TRBD2. V shed 5 bases, J shed 4 bases, and the junction held 5 bases outside the gene matches. The germline gives CDR1 SEHNR, CDR2 FQNEAQ (reference sequence). CDR3 length: 13 residues. The CDR3 loop is CASSPSGDYEQYF. The CDR3 bases are TGTGCCAGCAGCCCGAGCGGGGATTACGAGCAGTACTTC.

The genes are TRBV27 and TRBJ2-7, with D possibly matching TRBD1 (6 bases). From germline, CDR1 is MNHEY and CDR2 SMNVEV (reference sequence). V shed 5 bases and J shed 4 bases, with 12 bases lying between them. This CDR3 has 13 residues. The DNA for the CDR3 is TGTGCCAGCAGTGAGCAGCAGGGGTACGAGCAGTACTTC. Its translation: CASSEQQGYEQYF.

The rearrangement links TRBV6-1 to TRBJ2-7, with 7 positions matching TRBD1. There are 15 residues in the CDR3. V lost 6 bases, J lost 3 bases, and 11 bases stayed unmatched. CDR1 is MNHNS, CDR2 SASEGT, per germline. As DNA, the CDR3 is TGTGCCAGCAGATGGGGACAGTCGAGGGACTACGAGCAGTACTTC. This codes for CASRWGQSRDYEQYF.

The chain couples TRBV30 to TRBJ2-1; tentatively, D is TRBD1 (5 bases). Germline CDR1 and CDR2: GTSNPN and SVGIG (reference sequence). The V end lost 2 bases, the J end lost 5 bases, and 10 bases lay between the germline ends. The CDR3 runs to 13 residues. CDR3 amino acids: CAWSRGADNEQFF. The CDR3 DNA reads TGTGCCTGGAGTAGGGGCGCTGACAATGAGCAGTTCTTC.

V and J are TRBV5-1 and TRBJ2-1, with 9 bases lining up with TRBD2. The CDR3 totals 17 residues. J lost 7 bases, V lost 1 base, and 12 bases had no gene match. From germline, CDR1 is SGHRS and CDR2 YFSETQ. The CDR3: CASSLNPASSGANEQFF. CDR3 coding DNA: TGCGCCAGCAGCTTGAACCCCGCGTCTAGCGGGGCGAATGAGCAGTTCTTC.

This chain joins TRBV5-4 and TRBJ1-2; TRBD1 might be the D (6 bases). The CDR3 extends over 14 amino acids. In germline, CDR1 is SGHNT, CDR2 YYREEE (reference sequence). The V gene lost 2 bases and the J gene lost 8 bases, with 16 bases spanning the gap. The CDR3 region is CASSLQGIEEGYTF. CDR3 sequence (DNA): TGTGCCAGCAGCTTACAGGGTATTGAGGAAGGCTACACCTTC.

J is TRBJ2-7 and V is TRBV19, with D unresolved. This CDR3 comprises 13 residues. V lost 3 bases, J lost 7 bases, and 13 bases lay in between. Germline CDR1 is LNHDA and CDR2 is SQIVND (reference sequence). CDR3 protein: CASSIVSGEEQYF. CDR3 in DNA: TGTGCCAGTAGTATCGTCTCCGGAGAAGAGCAGTACTTC.

The table lists this clone with a count of one. The chain combines TRBV5-1 with TRBJ2-3; TRBD2 might be the D (6 bases). The CDR3 has 14 residues. The germline V and J ends were trimmed by 5 bases and 6 bases, with 16 bases remaining between them. Germline values: CDR1 SGHRS, CDR2 YFSETQ. DNA for the CDR3: TGCGCCAGCAGTGCGGGGACGGGAGTGGATACGCAGTATTTT. This translates into CASSAGTGVDTQYF. Filled out from reference TRBV5-1 and TRBJ2-3, the complete variable domain reads KAGVTQTPRYLIKTRGQQVTLSCSPISGHRSVSWYQQTPGQGLQFLFEYFSETQRNKGNFPGRFSGRQFSNSRSEMNVSTLELGDSALYLCASSAGTGVDTQYFGPGTRLTVL.

The rearrangement joins TRBV11-2 to TRBJ1-4; 9 bases fit TRBD1. V shed 5 bases, J shed 7 bases, and the junction held 11 bases outside the gene matches. Germline-derived CDR1 and CDR2 are SGHAT and FQNNGV. The CDR3 has 16 amino acids. The CDR3 DNA sequence: TGTGCCAGCAGCCTCTCCCGGCACAGGGGGCCTGAAAAACTGTTTTTT. Translating it yields CASSLSRHRGPEKLFF.

The chain uses TRBV7-2 and TRBJ1-5, with D possibly being TRBD1 (5 bases). Trimming took off 3 bases at V and 3 bases at J, with 12 bases between the two ends. The CDR3 has 15 residues. The germline V gene has CDR1 SGHTA and CDR2 FQGNSA. The CDR3 is CASSLGLTYNQPQHF. The CDR3 coding sequence is TGTGCCAGCAGCTTGGGACTTACCTACAATCAGCCCCAGCATTTT.

This clone has just a few counts. The chain has TRBV7-6 and TRBJ2-1, with no clear D. Trimming took off 2 bases at V and 4 bases at J, with 6 bases between the two ends. Germline assignment: CDR1 SGHVS and CDR2 FNYEAQ. The CDR3 length is 13 residues. This chain's CDR3 is CASSLWQYNEQFF. The CDR3 DNA reads TGTGCCAGCAGCTTATGGCAGTACAATGAGCAGTTCTTC.

This chain joins TRBV25-1 and TRBJ1-5; 8 bases match TRBD1. The CDR3 is 15 residues long. The ends lost 1 base at V and 2 bases at J; junction bases unmatched: 1. Germline V CDR1 and CDR2: MGHDK, SYGVNS. The CDR3 here is CASSESTGGNQPQHF. CDR3 coding DNA: TGTGCCAGCAGTGAATCGACAGGGGGCAATCAGCCCCAGCATTTT.

The sample holds one count of this clone. In DNA, the CDR3 is TGTGCCTGCGCGAGGAGCGGGGGGAACAATGAGCAGTTCTTC. Amino acid sequence: CACARSGGNNEQFF. This sequence joins TRBV30 and TRBJ2-1; 9 bases fit TRBD2. CDR1 GTSNPN and CDR2 SVGIG come from the germline V gene (reference sequence). The CDR3 contains 14 residues. The V segment lost 6 bases and the J segment 5 bases; nucleotides outside the gene matches: 8. Full variable domain (outside the CDR3, taken from reference TRBV30 and TRBJ2-1): SQTIHQWPATLVQPVGSPLSLECTVEGTSNPNLYWYRQAAGRGLQLLFYSVGIGQISSEVPQNLSASRPQDRQFILSSKKLLLSDSGFYLCACARSGGNNEQFFGPGTRLTVL.

In regard to this clone: One junction end disagrees with the germline gene, perhaps due to a read error. The chain uses TRBV27 and TRBJ2-1; perhaps TRBD2 as D (6 bases). The CDR3 contains 15 residues. Germline assignment: CDR1 MNHEY and CDR2 SMNVEV (reference sequence). CDR3 in amino acids: CAGSFLAGSYNEQFF. CDR3 DNA sequence: TGTGCCGGCAGTTTCCTTGCGGGGTCCTACAATGAGCAGTTCTTC.

The gene calls are TRBV12-1 and TRBJ2-5; whether TRBD1, the table's D call, matches the DNA was not checked. TRBV12-1 is deemed a pseudogene. The CDR3 has 18 residues. In DNA, the CDR3 is TGTGCCAGCAGCTTTTATATGATCGGGGAAGGGGGCGCAGAGACCCAGTACTTC. Its protein product is CASSFYMIGEGGAETQYF.

This chain links TRBV11-2 with TRBJ2-2; a possible D gene is TRBD2 (5 bases). The CDR3 spans 16 residues. The germline V gene encodes CDR1 SGHAT and CDR2 FQNNGV. The germline V and J ends were trimmed by 1 base and 0 bases, with 9 bases remaining between them. The CDR3 reads CASSLGRLSNTGELFF. The CDR3 DNA follows: TGTGCCAGCAGCTTAGGTAGACTATCGAACACCGGGGAGCTGTTTTTT.

V is TRBV19 and J is TRBJ2-7; 9 bases line up with TRBD1. V was pared by 6 bases and J by 3 bases, with 6 bases of the junction left unmatched. Germline loops: CDR1 LNHDA, CDR2 SQIVND (reference sequence). CDR3 size: 14 residues. The CDR3 spells CASRRDRESYEQYF. The CDR3 DNA reads TGTGCCAGTAGAAGGGACAGGGAGAGCTACGAGCAGTACTTC.